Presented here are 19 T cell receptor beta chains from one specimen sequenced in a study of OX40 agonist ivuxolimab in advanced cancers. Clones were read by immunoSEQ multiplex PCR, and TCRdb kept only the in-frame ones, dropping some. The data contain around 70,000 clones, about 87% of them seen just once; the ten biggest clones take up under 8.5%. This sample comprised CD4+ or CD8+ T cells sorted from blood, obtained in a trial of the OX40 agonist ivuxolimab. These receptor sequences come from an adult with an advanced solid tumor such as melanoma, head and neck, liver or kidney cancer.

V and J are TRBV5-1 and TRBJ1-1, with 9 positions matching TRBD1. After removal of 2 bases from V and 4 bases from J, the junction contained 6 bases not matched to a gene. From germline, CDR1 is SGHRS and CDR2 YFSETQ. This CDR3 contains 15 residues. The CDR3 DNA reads TGCGCCAGCAGCTTACAGGGGGCGGGAGGCACTGAAGCTTTCTTT. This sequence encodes CASSLQGAGGTEAFF.

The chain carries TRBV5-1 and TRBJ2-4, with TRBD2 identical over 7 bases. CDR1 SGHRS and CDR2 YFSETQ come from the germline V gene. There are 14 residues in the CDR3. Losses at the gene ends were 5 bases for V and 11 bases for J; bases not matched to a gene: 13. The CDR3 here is CASSNGGGASFQYF. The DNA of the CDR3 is TGCGCCAGCAGTAATGGGGGAGGGGCCTCCTTTCAGTACTTC.

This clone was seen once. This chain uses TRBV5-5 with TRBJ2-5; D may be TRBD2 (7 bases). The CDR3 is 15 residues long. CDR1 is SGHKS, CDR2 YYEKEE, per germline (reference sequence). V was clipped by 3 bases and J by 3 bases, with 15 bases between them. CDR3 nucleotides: TGTGCCAGCAGCTGGGGGGGCAGGGGCGAAGAGACCCAGTACTTC. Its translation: CASSWGGRGEETQYF.

CDR3 nucleotides: TGTGCCAGCAGCCTGCGGACAGGGGGCCGGGATACGCAGTATTTT. It specifies CASSLRTGGRDTQYF. V is TRBV11-1 and J is TRBJ2-3; 11 nucleotides agree with TRBD1. In germline, CDR1 is SGHAT, CDR2 FQDESV (reference sequence). Unmatched junction bases numbered 7, after V lost 5 bases and J lost 6 bases. This CDR3 comprises 15 residues.

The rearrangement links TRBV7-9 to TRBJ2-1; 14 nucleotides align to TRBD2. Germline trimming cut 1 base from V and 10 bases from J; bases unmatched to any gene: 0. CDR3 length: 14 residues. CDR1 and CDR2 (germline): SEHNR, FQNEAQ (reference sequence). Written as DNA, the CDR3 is TGTGCCAGCAGCTTAGGACTAGCGGGGGGGGAGCAGTTCTTC. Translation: CASSLGLAGGEQFF.

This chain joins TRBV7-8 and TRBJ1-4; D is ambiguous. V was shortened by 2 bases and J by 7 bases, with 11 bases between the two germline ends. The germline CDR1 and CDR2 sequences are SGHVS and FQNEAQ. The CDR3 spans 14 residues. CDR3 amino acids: CASSLSSLSEKLFF. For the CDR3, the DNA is TGTGCCAGCAGCTTAAGCTCATTGAGTGAAAAACTGTTTTTT.

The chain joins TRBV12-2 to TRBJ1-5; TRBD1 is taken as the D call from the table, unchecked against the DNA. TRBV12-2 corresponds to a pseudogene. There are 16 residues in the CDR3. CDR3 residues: CASRLATRDSNQPQHF. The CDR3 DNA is TGTGCAAGTCGCTTAGCCACGCGGGACAGTAATCAGCCCCAGCATTTT.

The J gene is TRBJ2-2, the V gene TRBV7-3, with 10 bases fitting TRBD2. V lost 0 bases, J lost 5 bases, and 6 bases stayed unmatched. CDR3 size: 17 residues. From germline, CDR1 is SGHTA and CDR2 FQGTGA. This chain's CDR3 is CASSLTASGSATGELFF. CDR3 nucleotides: TGTGCCAGCAGCTTAACGGCTAGCGGGAGTGCTACCGGGGAGCTGTTTTTT.

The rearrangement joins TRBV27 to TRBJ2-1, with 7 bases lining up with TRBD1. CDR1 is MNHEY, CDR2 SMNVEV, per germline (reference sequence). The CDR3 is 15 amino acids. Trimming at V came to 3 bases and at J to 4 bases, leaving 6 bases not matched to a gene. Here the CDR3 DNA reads TGTGCCAGCAGTTTCGGGACAGTAACTTACAATGAGCAGTTCTTC. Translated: CASSFGTVTYNEQFF.

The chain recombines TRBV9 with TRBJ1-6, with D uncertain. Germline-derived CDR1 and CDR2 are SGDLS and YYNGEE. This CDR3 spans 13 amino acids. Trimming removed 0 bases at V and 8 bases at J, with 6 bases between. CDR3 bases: TGTGCCAGCAGCGTAGCGCGGGATTCACCCCTCCACTTT. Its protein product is CASSVARDSPLHF.

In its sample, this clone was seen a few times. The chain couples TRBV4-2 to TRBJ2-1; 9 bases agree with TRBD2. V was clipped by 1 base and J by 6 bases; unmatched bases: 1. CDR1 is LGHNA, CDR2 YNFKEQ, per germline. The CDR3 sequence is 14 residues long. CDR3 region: CASSQGLAANEQFF. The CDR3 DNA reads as TGTGCCAGCAGCCAAGGACTAGCGGCCAATGAGCAGTTCTTC.

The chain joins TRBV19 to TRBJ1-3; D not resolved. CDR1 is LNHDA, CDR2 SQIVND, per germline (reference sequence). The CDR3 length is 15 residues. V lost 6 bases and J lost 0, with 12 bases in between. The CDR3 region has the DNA TGTGCCAGTAGATCCGGACGGTCCTCTGGAAACACCATATATTTT. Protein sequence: CASRSGRSSGNTIYF.

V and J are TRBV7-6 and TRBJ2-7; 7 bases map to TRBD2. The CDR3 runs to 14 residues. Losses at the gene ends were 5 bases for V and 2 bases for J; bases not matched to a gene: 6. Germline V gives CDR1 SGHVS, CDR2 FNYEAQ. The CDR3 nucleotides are TGTGCCAGCAGCCGCGGGGGTACCGCCTACGAGCAGTACTTC. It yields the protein CASSRGGTAYEQYF.

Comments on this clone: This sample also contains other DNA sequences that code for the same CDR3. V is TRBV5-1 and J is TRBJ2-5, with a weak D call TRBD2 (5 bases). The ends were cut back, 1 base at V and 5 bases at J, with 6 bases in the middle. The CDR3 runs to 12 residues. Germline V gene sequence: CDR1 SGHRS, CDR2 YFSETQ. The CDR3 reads CASSLPGETQYF. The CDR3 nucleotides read TGCGCCAGCAGCTTGCCGGGGGAGACCCAGTACTTC.

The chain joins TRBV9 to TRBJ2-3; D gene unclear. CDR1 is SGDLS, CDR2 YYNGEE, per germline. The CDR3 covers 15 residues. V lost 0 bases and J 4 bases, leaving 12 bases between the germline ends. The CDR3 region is CASSVDGNSADTQYF. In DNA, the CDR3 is TGTGCCAGCAGCGTAGACGGTAATTCGGCAGATACGCAGTATTTT.

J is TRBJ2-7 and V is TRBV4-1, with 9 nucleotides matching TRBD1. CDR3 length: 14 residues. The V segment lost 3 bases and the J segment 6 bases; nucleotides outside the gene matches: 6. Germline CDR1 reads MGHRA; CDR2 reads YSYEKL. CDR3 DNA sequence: TGCGCCAGCAGCCAGTCACAGGGGGCGTCCGAGCAGTACTTC. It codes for CASSQSQGASEQYF.

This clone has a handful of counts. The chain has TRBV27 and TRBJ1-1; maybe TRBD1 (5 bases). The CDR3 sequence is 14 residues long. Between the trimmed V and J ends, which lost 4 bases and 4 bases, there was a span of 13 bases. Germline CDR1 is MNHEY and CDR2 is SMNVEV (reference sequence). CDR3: CASSYQIRGTEAFF. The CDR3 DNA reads TGTGCCAGCAGTTACCAGATAAGGGGCACTGAAGCTTTCTTT.

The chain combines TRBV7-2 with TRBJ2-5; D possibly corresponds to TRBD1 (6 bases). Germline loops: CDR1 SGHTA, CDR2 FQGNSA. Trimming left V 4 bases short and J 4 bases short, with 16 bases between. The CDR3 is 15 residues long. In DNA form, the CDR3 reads TGTGCCAGCAGCTCAGGGGTAGACCGACTAGAGACCCAGTACTTC. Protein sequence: CASSSGVDRLETQYF. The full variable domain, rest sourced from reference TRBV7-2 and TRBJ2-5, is GAGVSQSPSNKVTEKGKDVELRCDPISGHTALYWYRQSLGQGLEFLIYFQGNSAPDKSGLPSDRFSAERTGGSVSTLTIQRTQQEDSAVYLCASSSGVDRLETQYFGPGTRLLVL.

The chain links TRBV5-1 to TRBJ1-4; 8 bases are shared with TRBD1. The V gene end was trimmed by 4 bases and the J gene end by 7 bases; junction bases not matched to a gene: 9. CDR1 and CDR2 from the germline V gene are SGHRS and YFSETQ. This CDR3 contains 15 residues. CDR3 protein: CASSATGGRVEKLFF. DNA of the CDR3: TGCGCCAGCAGCGCCACAGGGGGAAGGGTTGAAAAACTGTTTTTT.